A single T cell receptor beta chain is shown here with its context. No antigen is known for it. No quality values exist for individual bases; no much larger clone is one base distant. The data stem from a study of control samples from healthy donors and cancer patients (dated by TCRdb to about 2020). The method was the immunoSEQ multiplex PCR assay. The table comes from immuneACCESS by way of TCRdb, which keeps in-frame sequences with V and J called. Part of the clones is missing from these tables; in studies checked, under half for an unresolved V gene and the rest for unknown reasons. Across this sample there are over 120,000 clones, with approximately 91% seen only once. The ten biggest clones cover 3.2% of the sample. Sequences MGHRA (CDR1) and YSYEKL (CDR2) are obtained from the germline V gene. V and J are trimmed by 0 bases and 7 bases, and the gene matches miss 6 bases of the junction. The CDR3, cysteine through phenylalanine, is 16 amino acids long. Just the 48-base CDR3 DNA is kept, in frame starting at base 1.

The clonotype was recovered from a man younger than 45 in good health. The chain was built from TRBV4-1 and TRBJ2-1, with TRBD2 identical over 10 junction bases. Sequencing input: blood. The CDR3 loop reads CASSQDPGLAENEQFF. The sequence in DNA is TGCGCCAGCAGCCAAGATCCCGGACTAGCGGAGAATGAGCAGTTCTTC.